The 23 T cell receptor beta chains given below trace back to one sample, sequenced in a study of blood T cells in healthy people across ages. Combining a sample-barcoded 5' primer with a J-beta primer mix, a second PCR ran for roughly 7 to 12 cycles. TCRdb itself ran the 5' RACE reads through MiXCR, one entry per CDR3 protein. The sample shows 700,000 or so distinct CDR3 sequences, around 43% of them seen only once. The source material was blood. These receptors originate from an elderly man in good health.

Remarks on this clonotype: A much more abundant neighbour one base away suggests this may be a read error. The chain links TRBV7-2 to TRBJ2-5; D gene uncertain. The end of the DNA fits TRBJ2-1 better, so the J call may be wrong. The CDR3 sequence is 11 residues long. CDR1 SGHTA and CDR2 FQGNSA come from the germline V gene. Here the CDR3 DNA reads TGTGCCAGCAGGGAGCAAGAGACCCAGTTCTTC. This translates into CASREQETQFF.

This clonotype was counted once. The gene calls are TRBV6-2 or TRBV6-3 and TRBJ1-1, with TRBD1 matching over 7 bases. The CDR3 loop spans 13 amino acids. The germline V gene encodes CDR1 MNHEY and CDR2 SVGEGT. V dropped 5 bases and J dropped 7; count of bases not matched to a gene: 7. Here the CDR3 DNA reads TGTGCCAGCAGTCCCGGACAGGCTCTTGAAGCTTTCTTT. This codes for CASSPGQALEAFF.

The chain couples TRBV7-3 to TRBJ1-2, with D hard to call. The CDR3 runs to 15 residues. The V end was cut by 0 bases, the J end by 1 base, with 9 bases between. The germline CDR1 and CDR2 sequences are SGHTA and FQGTGA. The DNA for the CDR3 is TGTGCCAGCAGCTTAACGAGCGGGGATAACTATGGCTACACCTTC. It encodes CASSLTSGDNYGYTF.

The chain links TRBV7-2 to TRBJ1-2, with 7 bases fitting TRBD1. Germline V CDR1 and CDR2: SGHTA, FQGNSA. The ends lost 5 bases at V and 5 bases at J; junction bases unmatched: 17. The CDR3 loop spans 17 amino acids. DNA for the CDR3: TGTGCCAGCAGCCCCTCCAAGGGGACCGACAGGGCTTATGGCTACACCTTC. Encoded protein: CASSPSKGTDRAYGYTF.

DNA for the CDR3: TGCAGCGCCCAAGGTGCTAGCGGGGGGACAGATACGCAGTATTTT. This gives the protein CSAQGASGGTDTQYF. This chain joins TRBV29-1 and TRBJ2-3, with 11 positions matching TRBD2. The junction had 9 bases not matched to a gene; V was cut back by 7 bases and J by 3 bases. Germline values: CDR1 SQVTM, CDR2 ANQGSEA. The CDR3 extends over 15 amino acids.

The chain has TRBV20-1 and TRBJ2-5; 15 bases agree with TRBD2. This CDR3 is 17 amino acids long. The V and J ends lost 4 bases and 5 bases, in that order; junction bases with no gene match: 11. Germline V gene lookup returns CDR1 DFQATT and CDR2 SNEGSKA (reference sequence). CDR3 sequence: CSATPGLAGGLGETQYF. CDR3 nucleotides: TGCAGTGCTACCCCGGGACTAGCGGGGGGTTTGGGGGAGACCCAGTACTTC.

The genes are TRBV7-2 and TRBJ2-1; D not certain. This CDR3 comprises 15 residues. The V and J ends lost 5 bases and 0 bases respectively, with 11 bases between them. CDR1 is SGHTA and CDR2 is FQGNSA in the germline V gene. CDR3 nucleotides: TGTGCCAGCAGCAGCTCCCGAGGCTCCTACAATGAGCAGTTCTTC. It translates to CASSSSRGSYNEQFF.

The genes are TRBV28 and TRBJ2-3, with 7 bases fitting TRBD2. The V gene's germline CDR1 is MDHEN and CDR2 SYDVKM. This CDR3 spans 16 amino acids. Losses at the gene ends were 7 bases for V and 4 bases for J; bases not matched to a gene: 14. Written as DNA, the CDR3 is TGTGCCAGCATACAGATCTTGCGGGAGAAAGCAGATACGCAGTATTTT. Amino acid sequence: CASIQILREKADTQYF.

This clonotype was seen only a few times. V usage is TRBV6-5 and J usage is TRBJ2-1; the D is unclear. The CDR3 is 15 residues long. Germline CDR1 is MNHEY and CDR2 is SVGAGI. The V gene lost 0 bases and the J gene lost 12 bases, with 18 bases spanning the gap. The CDR3: CASSYSSSVPIPQFF. The CDR3 DNA follows: TGTGCCAGCAGTTACTCGAGCTCAGTCCCAATCCCGCAGTTCTTC.

The chain uses TRBV19 and TRBJ2-1; 8 nucleotides align to TRBD1. The V and J ends lost 3 bases and 4 bases, in that order; junction bases with no gene match: 5. The CDR3 loop spans 15 amino acids. Per germline, CDR1 LNHDA and CDR2 SQIVND (reference sequence). CDR3 nucleotide sequence: TGTGCCAGTAGTATTCAGGGGGCCCCTTACAATGAGCAGTTCTTC. Protein sequence: CASSIQGAPYNEQFF.

Many counts were recorded for this clonotype. For the CDR3, the DNA is TGTGCCATCAGTGAGGGGCTAGCGGAGACCCAGTACTTC. This gives the protein CAISEGLAETQYF. This sequence joins TRBV10-3 and TRBJ2-5, with a tentative D call TRBD2 (6 bases). The CDR3 length is 13 residues. The germline V gene has CDR1 ENHRY and CDR2 SYGVKD. V was clipped by 2 bases and J by 5 bases, with 9 bases between them.

This clonotype was seen at least ten times. The V and J genes are TRBV6-1 and TRBJ2-6, with a weak D call TRBD2 (5 bases). Germline values: CDR1 MNHNS, CDR2 SASEGT. Trimming stripped 3 bases from V and 0 bases from J, with 18 bases between. The CDR3 totals 19 residues. The CDR3 sequence is CASSEVFWTALSGANVLTF. The CDR3 nucleotides read TGTGCCAGCAGTGAGGTTTTTTGGACTGCTCTCTCTGGGGCCAACGTCCTGACTTTC.

This clonotype was counted at least ten times. This CDR3 reads CASNLHSGSSYEQYF. The CDR3, as DNA: TGTGCCAGCAACCTGCATAGCGGGAGCTCCTACGAGCAGTACTTC. The chain links TRBV6-2 or TRBV6-3 to TRBJ2-7, with 9 bases identical to TRBD2. Germline CDR1 is MNHEY and CDR2 is SVGEGT. The CDR3 sequence is 15 residues long. With V trimmed by 7 bases and J by 0 bases, 7 bases remained unmatched.

The chain is built from TRBV29-1 and TRBJ2-1; D is uncertain. The germline CDR1 and CDR2 sequences are SQVTM and ANQGSEA. The CDR3 contains 11 residues. V was shortened by 8 bases and J by 3 bases, with 8 bases between the two germline ends. The CDR3 DNA reads TGCAGCTTTGGAATCTACAATGAGCAGTTCTTC. This translates into CSFGIYNEQFF.

This clonotype came up once. This chain links TRBV28 with TRBJ1-1; unclear D gene. The CDR3 spans 13 residues. CDR1 and CDR2 (germline): MDHEN, SYDVKM. V lost 8 bases and J lost 4, with 14 bases in between. CDR3 in DNA: TGTGCCAGCTCCGCAGAACGCCCCACTGAAGCTTTCTTT. The encoded protein is CASSAERPTEAFF.

The J gene is TRBJ2-2, the V gene TRBV6-2 or TRBV6-3; D is ambiguous. This CDR3 spans 11 amino acids. V was shortened by 8 bases and J by 6 bases, with 7 bases between the two germline ends. The germline CDR1 and CDR2 sequences are MNHEY and SVGEGT. This chain's CDR3 is CASERSGELFF. The DNA for the CDR3 is TGTGCCAGCGAAAGGTCCGGGGAGCTGTTTTTT.

There are many counts of this clonotype. The V and J genes are TRBV3-1 and TRBJ2-2; D remains ambiguous. The CDR3 is made up of 15 amino acids. V was clipped by 2 bases and J by 1 base, with 8 bases between them. CDR1 and CDR2 from the germline V gene are LGHDT and YNNKEL (reference sequence). CDR3 DNA: TGTGCCAGCAGCCAAAATCTAGGGAACACCGGGGAGCTGTTTTTT. Translation: CASSQNLGNTGELFF.

The CDR3: CSAREGVNYGYTF. DNA of the CDR3: TGCAGTGCTAGAGAGGGGGTTAACTATGGCTACACCTTC. V gene TRBV20-1 combines with J gene TRBJ1-2; D might be TRBD1 (5 bases). The CDR3 runs 13 residues. The germline V gene has CDR1 DFQATT and CDR2 SNEGSKA (reference sequence). V gave up 0 bases and J gave up 1 base, with 6 bases separating them.

This chain connects TRBV29-1 to TRBJ2-4; a possible D gene is TRBD1 (5 bases). The CDR3 totals 12 residues. From germline, CDR1 is SQVTM and CDR2 ANQGSEA. Trimming took off 6 bases at V and 13 bases at J, with 19 bases between the two ends. The CDR3 DNA sequence: TGCAGCGTGCGAGCAAAAGGGGTTGAGCAGTACTTC. Its translation: CSVRAKGVEQYF. The variable domain in full, completed from reference TRBV29-1 and TRBJ2-4, reads SAVISQKPSRDICQRGTSLTIQCQVDSQVTMMFWYRQQPGQSLTLIATANQGSEATYESGFVIDKFPISRPNLTFSTLTVSNMSPEDSSIYLCSVRAKGVEQYFGAGTRLSVL.

About this clonotype itself: Germline is not matched at one junction end, which may reflect a read error. This chain connects TRBV4-2 to TRBJ2-7, with 14 bases fitting TRBD2. The CDR3 has 16 amino acids. Germline CDR1 LGHNA, CDR2 YNFKEQ. The CDR3 nucleotides read TGTGCTAGCAGCCCGGGACTAGCGGGAGAGCCCTACGAGCAGTACTTC. It codes for CASSPGLAGEPYEQYF.

This clonotype was recorded a few times. The chain carries TRBV27 and TRBJ2-3, with 8 nucleotides matching TRBD2. The CDR3 extends over 15 amino acids. V lost 6 bases and J lost 4; bases outside the gene matches: 9. The germline V gene has CDR1 MNHEY and CDR2 SMNVEV (reference sequence). CDR3 nucleotide sequence: TGTGCCAGCAGGCTTAGCGGGATGAGTGCAGATACGCAGTATTTT. It codes for CASRLSGMSADTQYF.

The chain carries TRBV7-3 and TRBJ2-3; TRBD2 matches 9 bases. The trim removed 2 bases at V and 2 bases at J, leaving 8 bases unmatched. Germline lookup yields CDR1 SGHTA and CDR2 FQGTGA. CDR3 length: 17 residues. The CDR3 loop reads CASSLGFAGGNTDTQYF. The CDR3 DNA reads as TGTGCCAGCAGCTTAGGTTTCGCGGGAGGGAACACAGATACGCAGTATTTT.

This clonotype has at least ten counts. This rearrangement joins TRBV7-9 to TRBJ2-1, with a possible D match to TRBD2 (6 bases). Germline V CDR1 and CDR2: SEHNR, FQNEAQ (reference sequence). There are 14 residues in the CDR3. Trimming took off 6 bases at V and 0 bases at J, with 9 bases between the two ends. The CDR3 nucleotides are TGTGCCAGCAGTCCGACTAGCTCCTACAATGAGCAGTTCTTC. Encoded protein: CASSPTSSYNEQFF.